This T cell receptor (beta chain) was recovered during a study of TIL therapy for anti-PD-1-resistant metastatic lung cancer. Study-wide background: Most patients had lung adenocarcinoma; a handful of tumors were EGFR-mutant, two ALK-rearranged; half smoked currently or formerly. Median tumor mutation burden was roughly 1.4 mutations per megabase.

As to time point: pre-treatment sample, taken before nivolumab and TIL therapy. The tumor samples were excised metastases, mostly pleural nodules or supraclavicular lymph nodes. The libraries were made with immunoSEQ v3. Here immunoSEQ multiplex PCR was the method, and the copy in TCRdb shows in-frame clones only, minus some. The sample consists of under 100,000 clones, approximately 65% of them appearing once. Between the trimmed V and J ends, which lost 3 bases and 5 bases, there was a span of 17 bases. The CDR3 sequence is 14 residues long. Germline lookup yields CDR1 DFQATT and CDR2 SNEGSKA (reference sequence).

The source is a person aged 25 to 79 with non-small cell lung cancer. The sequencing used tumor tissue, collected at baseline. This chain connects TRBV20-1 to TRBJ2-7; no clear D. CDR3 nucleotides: TGCAGTGCTAGTCTCAGTGGTGGCAGGAACGAGCAGTACTTC. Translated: CSASLSGGRNEQYF.